This TCR beta chain was found in a study of metastatic and nonmetastatic thyroid tumors. In the study overall: Comparative analysis of repertoires was undertaken across blood and tumor or nodule tissue obtained from malignant and benign thyroid patients.

In the original workflow: The authors used CDR3 differences across clinicopathological groups to build a distant-metastasis classifier for papillary thyroid cancer. TCRdb recomputed clones from the PCR reads via MiXCR. The V and J calls reflect TCRdb's pipeline rather than the authors' work. Of about 33,000 clones in the sample, about 18% are singletons; the top ten hold approximately 4.6%. Trimming shortened V by 2 bases and J by 9 bases, and 13 bases separated the two germline ends. The CDR3 runs to 14 residues. Germline CDR1 MNHNY, CDR2 SVGAGI (reference sequence). Until they underwent thyroid surgery, no patient had received any treatment.

The TCR was taken from a female donor with papillary thyroid cancer or a benign thyroid nodule (not recorded which). Some clones in this sample may be carry-over from other donors' samples. Sequencing used blood. The rearrangement links TRBV6-6 to TRBJ2-2; no reliable D call. In nucleotides, the CDR3 is TGTGCCAGCAGTTACACTGGGGATACCTGGGAGCTGTTTTTT. It translates to CASSYTGDTWELFF.